Listed here are 13 T cell receptor beta chains from one sample, sequenced in a study of graft-versus-host responses after intestinal transplantation. Profiling relied on immunoSEQ multiplex PCR, and the TCRdb table lists in-frame clones only, not all of them. The repertoire consists of tens of thousands of clones, with just under 95% occurring once and the leading ten covering less than 0.5%. These TCRs are of unknown antigen specificity. The material was unstimulated CD8+ T cells sorted from spleen or lymph node cells, obtained before intestinal transplant. These receptors originate from a human donor who received an intestinal transplant.

This clone was detected once. The DNA of the CDR3 is TGTGCCAGCAGCCTAGAGGGAGATAGCAATCAGCCCCAGCATTTT. Its protein product is CASSLEGDSNQPQHF. This sequence joins TRBV5-6 and TRBJ1-5; D call uncertain. The V end was cut by 4 bases, the J end by 0 bases, with 11 bases between. The CDR3 consists of 15 residues. Germline V gives CDR1 SGHDT, CDR2 YYEEEE.

This chain connects TRBV11-2 to TRBJ1-6; weak D call: TRBD1 (5 bases). Germline loops: CDR1 SGHAT, CDR2 FQNNGV. The CDR3 contains 12 residues. Between the trimmed V and J ends, which lost 6 bases and 9 bases, there was a span of 9 bases. The CDR3 protein is CASRGLRSPLHF. The CDR3 nucleotides are TGTGCCAGCAGGGGACTACGTTCACCCCTCCACTTT.

V usage is TRBV25-1 and J usage is TRBJ1-1; D may be TRBD1 (6 bases). The CDR3 totals 12 residues. V shed 4 bases and J shed 4 bases, with 7 bases lying between them. Germline V CDR1 and CDR2: MGHDK, SYGVNS. The CDR3 reads CASSARGTEAFF. CDR3 in DNA: TGTGCCAGCAGTGCCAGGGGCACTGAAGCTTTCTTT.

CDR3 region: CASSPATSSYNEQFF. CDR3 nucleotides: TGTGCCAGCAGTCCAGCGACTAGTTCCTACAATGAGCAGTTCTTC. The chain employs TRBV27 and TRBJ2-1; D is perhaps TRBD2 (6 bases). There are 15 residues in the CDR3. Germline V gene lookup returns CDR1 MNHEY and CDR2 SMNVEV (reference sequence). Trimming cost V 5 bases and J 1 base, with 12 bases left between them.

This clone came up once. The chain joins TRBV7-9 to TRBJ1-1, with D maybe TRBD1 (5 bases). CDR1 and CDR2 from the germline V gene are SEHNR and FQNEAQ (reference sequence). The V and J ends lost 5 bases and 7 bases respectively, with 14 bases between them. The CDR3 loop spans 13 amino acids. CDR3 residues: CASSETTGGEAFF. As DNA, the CDR3 is TGTGCCAGCAGCGAGACGACCGGGGGTGAAGCTTTCTTT.

This chain uses TRBV15 with TRBJ1-1; D gene ambiguous. CDR3 length: 11 amino acids. Between the trimmed V and J ends, which lost 1 base and 6 bases, there was a span of 3 bases. Germline V gene lookup returns CDR1 LNHNV and CDR2 YYDKDF (reference sequence). The CDR3 nucleotides read TGTGCCACCAGCAGAGGAGCTGAAGCTTTCTTT. Residues: CATSRGAEAFF.

This chain connects TRBV6-5 to TRBJ1-1; tentative D call: TRBD1 (5 bases). The CDR3 is 14 amino acids. The germline V gene has CDR1 MNHEY and CDR2 SVGAGI. Trimming shortened V by 7 bases and J by 3 bases, and 15 bases separated the two germline ends. The CDR3 protein is CASIGGARHTEAFF. CDR3 in DNA: TGTGCCAGCATAGGTGGGGCGCGGCACACTGAAGCTTTCTTT.

J is TRBJ1-1 and V is TRBV19, with 11 bases that match TRBD1. Germline V lookup: CDR1 LNHDA, CDR2 SQIVND (reference sequence). The CDR3 runs 16 residues. With V trimmed by 6 bases and J by 5 bases, 11 bases remained unmatched. The CDR3 DNA reads TGTGCCAGTAGGACCTGGGGGACAGGGGGTGGAACTGAAGCTTTCTTT. Its translation: CASRTWGTGGGTEAFF. Based on the CDR3 plus reference TRBV19 and TRBJ1-1, the full variable domain is DGGITQSPKYLFRKEGQNVTLSCEQNLNHDAMYWYRQDPGQGLRLIYYSQIVNDFQKGDIAEGYSVSREKKESFPLTVTSAQKNPTAFYLCASRTWGTGGGTEAFFGQGTRLTVV.

The chain combines TRBV6-5 with TRBJ1-5; 8 bases map to TRBD1. V lost 4 bases to trimming and J lost 2 bases; unmatched junction nucleotides: 4. Germline V CDR1 and CDR2: MNHEY, SVGAGI. This CDR3 has 15 amino acids. The DNA of the CDR3 is TGTGCCAGCAGTTCCTTGACAGGGGGCAATCAGCCCCAGCATTTT. Its protein product is CASSSLTGGNQPQHF.

The chain recombines TRBV5-1 with TRBJ2-7, with 7 bases matching TRBD1. Germline V gene data show CDR1 as SGHRS and CDR2 as YFSETQ. The junction had 3 bases not matched to a gene; V was cut back by 0 bases and J by 0 bases. The CDR3 consists of 15 residues. The CDR3 DNA follows: TGCGCCAGCAGCTTGGGAGGGGACAGCTCCTACGAGCAGTACTTC. Its protein is CASSLGGDSSYEQYF. The entire variable domain, with the rest obtained from reference TRBV5-1 and TRBJ2-7, is as follows: KAGVTQTPRYLIKTRGQQVTLSCSPISGHRSVSWYQQTPGQGLQFLFEYFSETQRNKGNFPGRFSGRQFSNSRSEMNVSTLELGDSALYLCASSLGGDSSYEQYFGPGTRLTVT.

The chain recombines TRBV19 with TRBJ2-7, with D tentatively TRBD1 (5 bases). The CDR3 has 12 residues. Per the germline V gene, CDR1 is LNHDA and CDR2 is SQIVND (reference sequence). Trimming took off 5 bases at V and 6 bases at J, with 11 bases between the two ends. The chain's CDR3 is CASSDTGSEQYF. CDR3 sequence (DNA): TGTGCCAGTAGTGATACAGGTAGCGAGCAGTACTTC.

The chain joins TRBV14 to TRBJ1-1; 8 nucleotides match TRBD1. There are 15 residues in the CDR3. The junction had 11 bases not matched to a gene; V was cut back by 6 bases and J by 5 bases. Germline V lookup: CDR1 SGHDN, CDR2 FVKESK. In nucleotides, the CDR3 is TGTGCCAGCAGTATCCTTCGGACAGGGAGGACTGAAGCTTTCTTT. Amino acids: CASSILRTGRTEAFF. Full variable domain (outside the CDR3, taken from reference TRBV14 and TRBJ1-1): EAGVTQFPSHSVIEKGQTVTLRCDPISGHDNLYWYRRVMGKEIKFLLHFVKESKQDESGMPNNRFLAERTGGTYSTLKVQPAELEDSGVYFCASSILRTGRTEAFFGQGTRLTVV.

V usage is TRBV18 and J usage is TRBJ2-5; tentative D call: TRBD2 (5 bases). CDR1 is KGHSH, CDR2 LQKENI, per germline. The CDR3 is 17 residues long. Trimming pared 0 bases from V and 10 bases from J, leaving 24 bases between. CDR3 region: CASSPPFVPSSVGNQYF. The CDR3, as DNA: TGTGCCAGCTCACCACCGTTTGTCCCTTCCTCGGTCGGGAACCAGTACTTC.